One sample yielded the 24 T cell receptor beta chains listed below, sequenced in a study of identical twins. TCRdb independently ran MiXCR on the 5' RACE reads; one entry per CDR3 protein. The sample has fewer than 550,000 distinct CDR3 sequences; roughly 15% are singletons. These data also formed part of another study, on yellow fever vaccine responses in identical twins.

The specimen sequenced was CD4+ T cells sorted from blood. These TCRs come from a woman aged 18-35 years in good health.

This clonotype occurred a few times. The chain couples TRBV20-1 to TRBJ1-1; D possibly corresponds to TRBD1 (6 bases). CDR1 and CDR2 from the germline V gene are DFQATT and SNEGSKA (reference sequence). This CDR3 is built from 11 residues. With 3 bases removed from V and 8 bases from J, the gap between germline ends came to 10 bases. CDR3 sequence (DNA): TGCAGTGCTAGGCCCACAGGGGAAGCTTTCTTT. Encoded protein: CSARPTGEAFF.

This clonotype was observed many times. The rearrangement joins TRBV20-1 to TRBJ2-3, with 12 bases matching TRBD2. Germline trimming cut 8 bases from V and 7 bases from J; bases unmatched to any gene: 10. CDR1 DFQATT and CDR2 SNEGSKA come from the germline V gene (reference sequence). CDR3 length equals 14 residues. CDR3 in DNA: TGCAGTCCCCTGACTAGCGGGGGCGGTCATACGCAGTATTTT. This translates into CSPLTSGGGHTQYF.

There are a few counts of this clonotype. This rearrangement joins TRBV14 to TRBJ2-6; no clear D gene. Germline V gene data show CDR1 as SGHDN and CDR2 as FVKESK. V was trimmed by 1 base and J by 0 bases, leaving 10 bases between them. This CDR3 has 17 amino acids. The CDR3 region has the DNA TGTGCCAGCAGCCAAGCCGTGGGTGGCTCTGGGGCCAACGTCCTGACTTTC. It yields the protein CASSQAVGGSGANVLTF.

This clonotype appeared a few times. The genes are TRBV10-3 and TRBJ2-7; D is perhaps TRBD1 (6 bases). Trimming took off 0 bases at V and 2 bases at J, with 14 bases between the two ends. Germline V CDR1 and CDR2: ENHRY, SYGVKD. This CDR3 spans 16 amino acids. CDR3 sequence reads: CAISESWAGAPYEQYV. The CDR3 DNA reads TGTGCCATCAGTGAGTCGTGGGCAGGGGCACCCTACGAGCAGTACGTC.

This clonotype was seen only a few times. CDR3 in amino acids: CASSSRQGTYEQYV. In DNA, the CDR3 is TGTGCCAGCAGTTCCCGCCAGGGGACTTACGAGCAGTACGTC. This chain connects TRBV28 to TRBJ2-7, with D possibly being TRBD1 or TRBD2 (6 bases each). The V and J ends lost 4 bases and 4 bases respectively, with 14 bases between them. The CDR3 loop spans 14 amino acids. The V gene's germline CDR1 is MDHEN and CDR2 SYDVKM.

This clonotype was observed a handful of times. The gene calls are TRBV28 and TRBJ2-1; 7 bases are a match to TRBD1. The V gene end was trimmed by 6 bases and the J gene end by 2 bases; junction bases not matched to a gene: 13. CDR1 and CDR2 (germline): MDHEN, SYDVKM. The CDR3 runs 17 residues. The CDR3 DNA reads as TGTGCCAGCAGGGTAATGGGACAGAAGAAAACCTACAATGAGCAGTTCTTC. Translating it yields CASRVMGQKKTYNEQFF.

There are a few counts of this clonotype. The chain combines TRBV12-3 or TRBV12-4 with TRBJ1-2; D gene ambiguous. Trimming stripped 5 bases from V and 8 bases from J, with 9 bases between. The CDR3 extends over 11 amino acids. The CDR3 reads CASSPGKGYTF. The CDR3 bases are TGTGCCAGCAGTCCGGGAAAAGGCTACACCTTC.

This chain connects TRBV28 to TRBJ1-1; D uncertain. The CDR3 runs to 15 residues. Germline-derived CDR1 and CDR2 are MDHEN and SYDVKM. V lost 0 bases and J 0 bases, leaving 8 bases between the germline ends. The CDR3 reads CASSLWAGLNTEAFF. CDR3 nucleotide sequence: TGTGCCAGCAGTTTATGGGCAGGATTGAACACTGAAGCTTTCTTT.

This clonotype was picked up a small number of times. The genes are TRBV3-1 and TRBJ2-3; a possible D gene is TRBD2 (6 bases). This CDR3 spans 16 amino acids. Per the germline V gene, CDR1 is LGHDT and CDR2 is YNNKEL (reference sequence). The V and J ends lost 5 bases and 1 base respectively, with 16 bases between them. In DNA, the CDR3 is TGTGCCAGCAGCGGGGCCTTAGCGGAGGGCACAGATACGCAGTATTTT. Translating gives CASSGALAEGTDTQYF.

As for this clonotype: Possible read error: a much larger clone is one base away. V and J are TRBV3-1 and TRBJ2-7; the D gene is possibly TRBD1 (5 bases). Germline CDR1 reads LGHDT; CDR2 reads YNNKEL (reference sequence). Trimming stripped 8 bases from V and 0 bases from J, with 17 bases between. This CDR3 is 15 amino acids long. DNA of the CDR3: TGTGCCAGCTGCGCACAGGTAACGGGCTCCTACGAGCAGTACTTC. Protein product: CASCAQVTGSYEQYF.

This clonotype has more than one count but fewer than ten. The chain joins TRBV12-3 or TRBV12-4 to TRBJ2-5; no clear D gene. Trimming pared 0 bases from V and 2 bases from J, leaving 7 bases between. The CDR3 is 14 residues long. CDR3 nucleotide sequence: TGTGCCAGCAGTTTAGCAAGTATTCAAGAGACCCAGTACTTC. It translates to CASSLASIQETQYF.

The chain is built from TRBV12-5 and TRBJ2-5; D ambiguous. V lost 4 bases and J lost 0, with 12 bases in between. Germline values: CDR1 LGHNT, CDR2 FRNRAP. This CDR3 has 15 residues. The CDR3 region is CASGWAVDDQETQYF. CDR3 nucleotides: TGTGCTAGTGGTTGGGCCGTAGATGACCAAGAGACCCAGTACTTC.

This clonotype was counted between two and nine times. In DNA, the CDR3 is TGTGCCAGCAGCCATTCTGGGCCATTGAACACTGAAGCTTTCTTT. It encodes CASSHSGPLNTEAFF. The genes are TRBV3-1 and TRBJ1-1; D not certain. Trimming stripped 3 bases from V and 0 bases from J, with 11 bases between. Looked up from germline, CDR1 is LGHDT and CDR2 is YNNKEL (reference sequence). This CDR3 has 15 amino acids.

This clonotype was picked up a small number of times. The chain couples TRBV28 to TRBJ2-7; 9 nucleotides line up with TRBD1. Germline trimming cut 6 bases from V and 7 bases from J; bases unmatched to any gene: 7. Germline assignment: CDR1 MDHEN and CDR2 SYDVKM. The CDR3 runs 13 residues. CDR3 amino acids: CASRGQGYQEQYV. CDR3 nucleotide sequence: TGTGCCAGCAGGGGACAGGGTTATCAAGAGCAGTACGTC.

This clonotype appeared a few times. V is TRBV28 and J is TRBJ2-5; unclear D gene. This CDR3 has 14 residues. Trimming stripped 5 bases from V and 3 bases from J, with 13 bases between. Per germline, CDR1 MDHEN and CDR2 SYDVKM. The CDR3 is CASSENRFKETQYF. The CDR3 region has the DNA TGTGCCAGCAGTGAAAACAGATTCAAAGAGACCCAGTACTTC.

This clonotype was detected many times. V and J are TRBV12-3 or TRBV12-4 and TRBJ2-3; D not resolved. The length of the CDR3 is 13 residues. V gave up 7 bases and J gave up 0 bases, with 8 bases separating them. CDR3 residues: CASTLDSTDTQYF. CDR3 DNA: TGTGCCAGCACCCTCGACAGCACAGATACGCAGTATTTT.

This clonotype was counted between two and nine times. In DNA form, the CDR3 reads TGTGCCATCAGTGATATTGGGACACCCCCCTATGGCTACACCTTC. It yields the protein CAISDIGTPPYGYTF. V and J are TRBV10-3 and TRBJ1-2; tentatively, D is TRBD1 (6 bases). Between the trimmed V and J ends, which lost 3 bases and 4 bases, there was a span of 15 bases. Germline V gives CDR1 ENHRY, CDR2 SYGVKD. The CDR3 has 15 amino acids.

The count of this clonotype is one. The chain couples TRBV7-2 to TRBJ2-3, with D possibly TRBD2 on 5 matching bases. The CDR3 runs 15 residues. Deletions cut 3 bases from V and 2 bases from J, with 12 bases between. CDR1 and CDR2 from the germline V gene are SGHTA and FQGNSA. The CDR3 loop is CASSFRGPPTDTQYF. The CDR3 bases are TGTGCCAGCAGCTTTAGAGGGCCCCCCACAGATACGCAGTATTTT.

In its sample, this clonotype was seen a few times. The V gene is TRBV12-3 or TRBV12-4, the J gene TRBJ1-1; TRBD1 might be the D (5 bases). The CDR3 has 11 amino acids. V lost 7 bases to trimming and J lost 11 bases, with 14 bases between them. The DNA of the CDR3 is TGTGCCAGCACCCCTGTGGCAGGGGCTTTCTTT. It yields the protein CASTPVAGAFF.

This clonotype showed up just a few times. The rearrangement uses TRBV20-1 and TRBJ2-4; D perhaps matches TRBD2 (5 bases). CDR1 DFQATT and CDR2 SNEGSKA come from the germline V gene (reference sequence). The V and J ends lost 2 bases and 3 bases respectively, with 11 bases between them. This CDR3 is built from 14 residues. The chain's CDR3 is CSARTGFGKNIQYF. As DNA, the CDR3 is TGCAGTGCTAGAACGGGGTTTGGCAAAAACATTCAGTACTTC.

The chain combines TRBV5-6 with TRBJ2-7, with 10 bases aligning to TRBD2. V was clipped by 1 base and J by 7 bases; unmatched bases: 5. The germline V gene has CDR1 SGHDT and CDR2 YYEEEE. The CDR3 loop spans 14 amino acids. The CDR3 DNA reads TGTGCCAGCAGCTTGACTAGCGGGACGCGGGAGCAGTACTTC. Residues: CASSLTSGTREQYF.

This clonotype appeared a few times. The CDR3, as DNA: TGTGCCAGCAGATGGACCACTACTGGGGGAGAGCAGTTCTTC. Its protein product is CASRWTTTGGEQFF. The V call is TRBV12-3 or TRBV12-4, the J call TRBJ2-1; either TRBD1 or TRBD2 may supply D (5 bases each). This CDR3 region has 14 residues. V lost 6 bases to trimming and J lost 10 bases, with 19 bases between them.

The chain carries TRBV12-3 or TRBV12-4 and TRBJ1-1, with D maybe TRBD1 (5 bases). V was clipped by 6 bases and J by 4 bases, with 15 bases between them. The CDR3 consists of 14 residues. The CDR3 nucleotides are TGTGCCAGCAGCCTTGACAGCTATTCCACTGAAGCTTTCTTT. It is translated as CASSLDSYSTEAFF.

This clonotype has more than one count but fewer than ten. The V and J genes are TRBV20-1 and TRBJ2-3; D gene unclear. CDR1 and CDR2 (germline): DFQATT, SNEGSKA (reference sequence). CDR3 size: 15 residues. V lost 4 bases to trimming and J lost 5 bases, with 19 bases between them. The CDR3 DNA is TGCAGTGCTAACACCGCGAAGGCTCAGGTAGATACGCAGTATTTT. This gives the protein CSANTAKAQVDTQYF.